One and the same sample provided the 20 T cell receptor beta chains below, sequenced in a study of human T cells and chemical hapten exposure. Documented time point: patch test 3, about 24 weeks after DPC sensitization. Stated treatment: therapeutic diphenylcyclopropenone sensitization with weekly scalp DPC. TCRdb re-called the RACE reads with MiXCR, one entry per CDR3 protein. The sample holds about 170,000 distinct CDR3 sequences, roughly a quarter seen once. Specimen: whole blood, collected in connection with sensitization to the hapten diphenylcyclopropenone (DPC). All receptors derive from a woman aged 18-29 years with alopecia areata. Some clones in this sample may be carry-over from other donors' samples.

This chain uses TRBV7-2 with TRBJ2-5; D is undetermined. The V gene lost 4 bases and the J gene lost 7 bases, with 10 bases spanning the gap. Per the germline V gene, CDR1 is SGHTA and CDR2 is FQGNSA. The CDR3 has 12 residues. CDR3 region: CASSSVASTQYF. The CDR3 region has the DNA TGTGCCAGCAGCTCCGTCGCGTCGACCCAGTACTTC.

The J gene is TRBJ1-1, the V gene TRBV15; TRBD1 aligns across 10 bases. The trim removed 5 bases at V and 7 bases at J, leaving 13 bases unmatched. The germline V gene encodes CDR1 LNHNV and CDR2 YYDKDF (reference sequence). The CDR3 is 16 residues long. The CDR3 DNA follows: TGTGCCACCAGCGGGCAGGGACAGGGGAGGGGGTTTGAAGCTTTCTTT. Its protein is CATSGQGQGRGFEAFF.

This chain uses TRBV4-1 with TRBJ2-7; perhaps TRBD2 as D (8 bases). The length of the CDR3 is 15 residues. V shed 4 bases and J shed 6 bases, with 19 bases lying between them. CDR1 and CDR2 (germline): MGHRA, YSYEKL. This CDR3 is CASSPQGGTSPEQYF. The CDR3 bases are TGCGCCAGCAGCCCCCAGGGGGGGACTAGTCCCGAGCAGTACTTC.

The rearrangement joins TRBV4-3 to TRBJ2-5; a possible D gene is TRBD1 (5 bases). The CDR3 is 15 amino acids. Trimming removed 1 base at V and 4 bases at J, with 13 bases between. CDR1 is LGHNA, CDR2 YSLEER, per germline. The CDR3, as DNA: TGCGCCAGCAGCCAAGCCCAGGGTTTACGAGAGACCCAGTACTTC. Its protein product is CASSQAQGLRETQYF.

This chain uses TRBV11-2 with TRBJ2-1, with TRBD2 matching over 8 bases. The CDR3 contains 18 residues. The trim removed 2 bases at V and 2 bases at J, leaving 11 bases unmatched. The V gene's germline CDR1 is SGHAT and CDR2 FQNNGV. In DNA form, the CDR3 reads TGTGCCAGCAGCTTAAAGGGATTCGGCGGGGGGCCCTACAATGAGCAGTTCTTC. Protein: CASSLKGFGGGPYNEQFF.

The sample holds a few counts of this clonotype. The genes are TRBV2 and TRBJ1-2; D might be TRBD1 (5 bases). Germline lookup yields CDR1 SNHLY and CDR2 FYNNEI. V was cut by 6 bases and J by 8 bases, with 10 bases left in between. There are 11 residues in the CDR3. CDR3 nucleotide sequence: TGTGCCAGCAGCTACGACAGAGGCTACACCTTC. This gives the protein CASSYDRGYTF.

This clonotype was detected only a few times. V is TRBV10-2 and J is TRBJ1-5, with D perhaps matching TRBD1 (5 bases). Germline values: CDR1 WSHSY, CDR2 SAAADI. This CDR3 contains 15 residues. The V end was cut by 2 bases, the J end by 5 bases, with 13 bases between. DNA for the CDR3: TGCGCCAGCAGTGAGCCCCCAGGGAGGGATCAGCCCCAGCATTTT. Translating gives CASSEPPGRDQPQHF.

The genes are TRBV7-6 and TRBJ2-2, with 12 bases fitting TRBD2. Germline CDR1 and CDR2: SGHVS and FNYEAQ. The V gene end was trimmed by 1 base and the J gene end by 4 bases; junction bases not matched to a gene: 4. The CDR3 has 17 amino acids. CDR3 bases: TGTGCCAGCAGCTTAGGGACTAGCGGGGTTCTCACCGGGGAGCTGTTTTTT. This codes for CASSLGTSGVLTGELFF. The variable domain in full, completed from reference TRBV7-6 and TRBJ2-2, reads GAGVSQSPRYKVTKRGQDVALRCDPISGHVSLYWYRQALGQGPEFLTYFNYEAQQDKSGLPNDRFSAERPEGSISTLTIQRTEQRDSAMYRCASSLGTSGVLTGELFFGEGSRLTVL.

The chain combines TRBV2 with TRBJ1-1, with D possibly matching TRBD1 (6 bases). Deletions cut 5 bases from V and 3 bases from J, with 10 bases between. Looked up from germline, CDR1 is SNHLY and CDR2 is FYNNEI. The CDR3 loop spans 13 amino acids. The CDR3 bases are TGTGCCAGCAGTATAAGGGGGGACACTGAAGCTTTCTTT. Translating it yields CASSIRGDTEAFF.

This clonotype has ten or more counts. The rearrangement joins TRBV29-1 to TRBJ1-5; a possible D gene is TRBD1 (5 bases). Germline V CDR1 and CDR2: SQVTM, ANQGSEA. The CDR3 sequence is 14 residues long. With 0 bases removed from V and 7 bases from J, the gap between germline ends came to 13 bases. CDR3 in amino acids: CSVEEPGGGQPQHF. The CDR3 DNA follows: TGCAGCGTTGAAGAGCCGGGGGGAGGCCAGCCCCAGCATTTT.

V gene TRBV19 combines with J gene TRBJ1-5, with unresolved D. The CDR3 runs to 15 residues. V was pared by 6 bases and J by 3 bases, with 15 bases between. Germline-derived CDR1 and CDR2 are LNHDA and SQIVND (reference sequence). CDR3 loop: CASRFRQNYNQPQHF. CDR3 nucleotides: TGTGCCAGTAGGTTCCGGCAGAACTACAATCAGCCCCAGCATTTT.

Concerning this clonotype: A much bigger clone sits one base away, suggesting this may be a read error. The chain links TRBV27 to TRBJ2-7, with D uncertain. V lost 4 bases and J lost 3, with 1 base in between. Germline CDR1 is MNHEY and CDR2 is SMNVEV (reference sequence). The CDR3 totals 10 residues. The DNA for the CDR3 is TGTGCCAGCAGTTACTACGAGCAGTACTTC. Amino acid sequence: CASSYYEQYF.

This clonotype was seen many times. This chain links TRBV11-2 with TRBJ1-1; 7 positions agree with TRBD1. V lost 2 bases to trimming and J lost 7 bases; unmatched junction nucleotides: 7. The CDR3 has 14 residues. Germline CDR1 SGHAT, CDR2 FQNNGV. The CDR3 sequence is CASSLRRGLNEAFF. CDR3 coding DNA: TGTGCCAGCAGCTTAAGAAGGGGGCTAAATGAAGCTTTCTTT.

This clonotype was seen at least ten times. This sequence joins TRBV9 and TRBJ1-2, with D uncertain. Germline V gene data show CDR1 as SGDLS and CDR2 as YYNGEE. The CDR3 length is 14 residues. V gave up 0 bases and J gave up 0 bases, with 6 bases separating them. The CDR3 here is CASSVELPNYGYTF. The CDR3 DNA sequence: TGTGCCAGCAGCGTAGAACTCCCTAACTATGGCTACACCTTC.

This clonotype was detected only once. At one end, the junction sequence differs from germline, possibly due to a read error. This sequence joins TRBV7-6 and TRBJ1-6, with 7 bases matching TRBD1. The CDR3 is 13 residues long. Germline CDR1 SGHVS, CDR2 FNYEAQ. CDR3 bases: TGTGCCAGCAGCCGACAGGGTAATACACCCCTCCACTTT. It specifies CASSRQGNTPLHF.

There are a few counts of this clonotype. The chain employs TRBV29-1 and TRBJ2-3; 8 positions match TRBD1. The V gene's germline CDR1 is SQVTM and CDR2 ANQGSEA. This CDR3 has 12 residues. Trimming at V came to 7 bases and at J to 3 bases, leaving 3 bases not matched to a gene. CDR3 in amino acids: CSGGTGTDTQYF. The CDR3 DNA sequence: TGCAGCGGGGGGACAGGAACAGATACGCAGTATTTT.

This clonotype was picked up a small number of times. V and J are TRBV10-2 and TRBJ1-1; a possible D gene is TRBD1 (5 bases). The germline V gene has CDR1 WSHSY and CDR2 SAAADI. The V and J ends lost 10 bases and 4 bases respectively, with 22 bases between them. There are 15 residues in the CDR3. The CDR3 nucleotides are TGCGCCACCAGGGACCTCGCGGGGATTATCACTGAAGCTTTCTTT. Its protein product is CATRDLAGIITEAFF.

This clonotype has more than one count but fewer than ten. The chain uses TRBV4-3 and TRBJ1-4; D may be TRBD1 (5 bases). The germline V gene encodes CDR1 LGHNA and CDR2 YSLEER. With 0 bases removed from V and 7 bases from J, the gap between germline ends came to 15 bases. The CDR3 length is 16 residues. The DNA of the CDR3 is TGCGCCAGCAGCCAAGATTGGGGGGGGGATGGTGAAAAACTGTTTTTT. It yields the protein CASSQDWGGDGEKLFF.

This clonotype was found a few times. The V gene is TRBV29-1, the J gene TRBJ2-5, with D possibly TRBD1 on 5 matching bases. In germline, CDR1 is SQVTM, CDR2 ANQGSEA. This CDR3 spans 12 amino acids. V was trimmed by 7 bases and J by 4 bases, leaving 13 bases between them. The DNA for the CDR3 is TGCAGCGCTGGCTCAGGGTCAGAGACCCAGTACTTC. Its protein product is CSAGSGSETQYF.

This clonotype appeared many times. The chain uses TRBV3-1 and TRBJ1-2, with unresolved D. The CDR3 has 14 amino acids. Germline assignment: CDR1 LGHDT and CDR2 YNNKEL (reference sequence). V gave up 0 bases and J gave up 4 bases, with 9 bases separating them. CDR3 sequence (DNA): TGTGCCAGCAGCCAAGACTATAACGGCTATGGCTACACCTTC. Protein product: CASSQDYNGYGYTF.